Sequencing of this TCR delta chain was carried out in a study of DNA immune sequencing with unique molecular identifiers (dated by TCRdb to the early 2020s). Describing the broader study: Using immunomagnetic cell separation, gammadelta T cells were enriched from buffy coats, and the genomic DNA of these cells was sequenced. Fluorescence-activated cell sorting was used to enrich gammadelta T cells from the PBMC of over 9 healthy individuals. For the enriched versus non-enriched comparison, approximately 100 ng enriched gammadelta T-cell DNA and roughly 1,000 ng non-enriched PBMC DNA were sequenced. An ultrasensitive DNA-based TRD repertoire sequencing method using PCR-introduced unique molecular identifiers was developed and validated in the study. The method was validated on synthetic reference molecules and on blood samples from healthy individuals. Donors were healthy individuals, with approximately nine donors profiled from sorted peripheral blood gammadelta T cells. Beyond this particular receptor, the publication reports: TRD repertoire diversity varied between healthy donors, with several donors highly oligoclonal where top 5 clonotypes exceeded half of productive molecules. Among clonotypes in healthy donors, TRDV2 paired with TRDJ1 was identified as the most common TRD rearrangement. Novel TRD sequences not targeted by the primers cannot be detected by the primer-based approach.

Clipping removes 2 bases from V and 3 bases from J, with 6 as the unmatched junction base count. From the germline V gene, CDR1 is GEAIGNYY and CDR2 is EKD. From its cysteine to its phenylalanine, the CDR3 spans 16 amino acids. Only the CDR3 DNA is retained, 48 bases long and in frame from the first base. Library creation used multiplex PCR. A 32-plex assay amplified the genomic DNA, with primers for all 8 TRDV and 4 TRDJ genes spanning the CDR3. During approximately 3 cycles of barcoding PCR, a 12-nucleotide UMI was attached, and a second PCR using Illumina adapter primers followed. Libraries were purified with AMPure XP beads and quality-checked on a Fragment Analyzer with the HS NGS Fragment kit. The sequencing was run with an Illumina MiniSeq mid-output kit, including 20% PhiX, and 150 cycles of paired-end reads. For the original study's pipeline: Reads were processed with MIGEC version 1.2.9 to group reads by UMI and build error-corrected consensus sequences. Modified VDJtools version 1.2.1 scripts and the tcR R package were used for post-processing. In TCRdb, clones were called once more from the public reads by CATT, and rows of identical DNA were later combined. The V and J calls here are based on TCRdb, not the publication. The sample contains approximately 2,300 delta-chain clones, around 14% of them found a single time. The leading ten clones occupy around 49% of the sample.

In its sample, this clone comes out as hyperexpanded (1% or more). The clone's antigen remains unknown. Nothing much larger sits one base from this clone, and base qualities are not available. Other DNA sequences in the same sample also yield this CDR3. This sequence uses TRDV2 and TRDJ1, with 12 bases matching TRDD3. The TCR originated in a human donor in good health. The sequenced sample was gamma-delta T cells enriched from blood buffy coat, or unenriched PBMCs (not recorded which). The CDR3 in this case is CACDKLGDTQADKLIF. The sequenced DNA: TGTGCCTGTGACAAGCTGGGGGATACGCAGGCCGATAAACTCATCTTT.